These 32 T cell receptor beta chains were all obtained from the same sample, sequenced in a study of cytomegalovirus exposure and HLA in healthy donors. Repertoires were generated with immunoSEQ multiplex PCR, while TCRdb's copy carries only in-frame clones and drops some. Among about 160,000 clones listed, more than 75% were seen once. Sequencing was performed on PBMCs. The source of these receptors is a man between 18 and 35 years old in good health and CMV-seronegative.

This clone showed up just a few times. The chain joins TRBV15 to TRBJ2-1; the match to TRBD2 covers 8 bases. V shed 5 bases, J shed 10 bases, and the junction held 13 bases outside the gene matches. Germline lookup yields CDR1 LNHNV and CDR2 YYDKDF (reference sequence). This CDR3 has 15 amino acids. CDR3 in amino acids: CATSLTDGGAGEQFF. Here the CDR3 DNA reads TGTGCCACCAGCCTGACCGACGGGGGGGCGGGAGAGCAGTTCTTC. The whole variable domain, filled in from reference TRBV15 and TRBJ2-1, reads DAMVIQNPRYQVTQFGKPVTLSCSQTLNHNVMYWYQQKSSQAPKLLFHYYDKDFNNEADTPDNFQSRRPNTSFCFLDIRSPGLGDTAMYLCATSLTDGGAGEQFFGPGTRLTVL.

V is TRBV5-4 and J is TRBJ2-3; 8 nucleotides align to TRBD1. This CDR3 contains 14 residues. CDR1 is SGHNT, CDR2 YYREEE, per germline (reference sequence). Trimming cost V 4 bases and J 4 bases; bases outside gene matches: 5. CDR3 nucleotide sequence: TGTGCCAGCAGCACCGGACAGGGCGCAGATACGCAGTATTTT. This codes for CASSTGQGADTQYF.

This sequence joins TRBV2 and TRBJ1-5, with a tentative D call TRBD1 (5 bases). The germline V and J ends were trimmed by 4 bases and 3 bases, with 10 bases remaining between them. This CDR3 spans 14 amino acids. CDR1 and CDR2 from the germline V gene are SNHLY and FYNNEI. For the CDR3, the DNA is TGTGCCAGCAGTGGACAGTCACCCAATCAGCCCCAGCATTTT. Translating gives CASSGQSPNQPQHF.

V gene TRBV15 combines with J gene TRBJ2-7; 9 bases align to TRBD2. The CDR3 loop spans 17 amino acids. Looked up from germline, CDR1 is LNHNV and CDR2 is YYDKDF (reference sequence). V lost 1 base and J lost 5; bases outside the gene matches: 12. The DNA of the CDR3 is TGTGCCACCAGCAGAGGAGCCCTGGCTAGCGGGACCCACGAGCAGTACTTC. This codes for CATSRGALASGTHEQYF. Looking up the rest from reference TRBV15 and TRBJ2-7 gives the full variable domain: DAMVIQNPRYQVTQFGKPVTLSCSQTLNHNVMYWYQQKSSQAPKLLFHYYDKDFNNEADTPDNFQSRRPNTSFCFLDIRSPGLGDTAMYLCATSRGALASGTHEQYFGPGTRLTVT.

The count of this clone is one. V gene TRBV14 combines with J gene TRBJ1-6; 7 bases map to TRBD1. The CDR3 consists of 16 residues. The V gene's germline CDR1 is SGHDN and CDR2 FVKESK. V trimming: 1 base; J trimming: 10 bases; junction bases outside the gene matches: 10. CDR3 in amino acids: CASSQARGWGKSPLHF. The CDR3 DNA is TGTGCCAGCAGCCAAGCCAGGGGGTGGGGAAAATCACCCCTCCACTTT.

The chain links TRBV29-1 to TRBJ2-5; maybe TRBD1 (5 bases). V was cut by 7 bases and J by 5 bases, with 20 bases left in between. CDR3 length equals 14 residues. Germline CDR1 reads SQVTM; CDR2 reads ANQGSEA. CDR3 DNA: TGCAGCGCCATACCACAGGCTGCAGGGGAGACCCAGTACTTC. Protein: CSAIPQAAGETQYF.

This clone was detected only a few times. The CDR3 protein is CASSGQAGGVEAFF. The CDR3 region has the DNA TGTGCCAGCAGTGGACAAGCAGGGGGAGTTGAAGCTTTCTTT. V usage is TRBV6-1 and J usage is TRBJ1-1; 7 positions match TRBD1. CDR3 length: 14 amino acids. The V gene's germline CDR1 is MNHNS and CDR2 SASEGT. After removal of 4 bases from V and 7 bases from J, the junction contained 9 bases not matched to a gene.

This chain connects TRBV5-1 to TRBJ2-2; 8 bases fit TRBD1. The CDR3 runs 16 residues. V was pared by 2 bases and J by 5 bases, with 8 bases of the junction left unmatched. Germline V gives CDR1 SGHRS, CDR2 YFSETQ. The CDR3 nucleotides are TGCGCCAGCAGCTTAGACAACAGGGGGTCAACCGGGGAGCTGTTTTTT. Protein: CASSLDNRGSTGELFF.

V usage is TRBV28 and J usage is TRBJ1-2; tentative D call: TRBD1 (5 bases). This CDR3 region has 12 residues. Germline V gives CDR1 MDHEN, CDR2 SYDVKM. Trimming removed 4 bases at V and 6 bases at J, with 9 bases between. This CDR3 is CASSSKTDGYTF. The CDR3 DNA reads TGTGCCAGCAGTTCAAAGACAGATGGCTACACCTTC.

The chain links TRBV25-1 to TRBJ1-5; TRBD1 aligns across 8 bases. The CDR3 sequence is 14 residues long. The V gene end was trimmed by 5 bases and the J gene end by 3 bases; junction bases not matched to a gene: 3. The germline CDR1 and CDR2 sequences are MGHDK and SYGVNS. CDR3 in amino acids: CASSRQGSNQPQHF. The CDR3 DNA is TGTGCCAGCAGTAGACAGGGGTCCAATCAGCCCCAGCATTTT.

This clone was seen a handful of times. The chain joins TRBV19 to TRBJ1-5; 8 positions match TRBD1. Germline assignment: CDR1 LNHDA and CDR2 SQIVND (reference sequence). There are 16 residues in the CDR3. Trimming took 4 bases from V and 0 from J; bases not matched to a gene: 5. The chain's CDR3 is CASSKDRDNSNQPQHF. The CDR3 nucleotides read TGTGCCAGTAGTAAGGACAGGGACAATAGCAATCAGCCCCAGCATTTT. The variable domain in full, completed from reference TRBV19 and TRBJ1-5, reads DGGITQSPKYLFRKEGQNVTLSCEQNLNHDAMYWYRQDPGQGLRLIYYSQIVNDFQKGDIAEGYSVSREKKESFPLTVTSAQKNPTAFYLCASSKDRDNSNQPQHFGDGTRLSIL.

The chain recombines TRBV18 with TRBJ1-2; a weak D match, TRBD1 (6 bases). V lost 4 bases and J 4 bases, leaving 19 bases between the germline ends. CDR1 and CDR2 (germline): KGHSH, LQKENI. The CDR3 loop spans 16 amino acids. Written as DNA, the CDR3 is TGTGCCAGCTCACTGTCACTTGAGACAGGAGTCTATGGCTACACCTTC. Translated, it gives CASSLSLETGVYGYTF. Based on the CDR3 plus reference TRBV18 and TRBJ1-2, the full variable domain is NAGVMQNPRHLVRRRGQEARLRCSPMKGHSHVYWYRQLPEEGLKFMVYLQKENIIDESGMPKERFSAEFPKEGPSILRIQQVVRGDSAAYFCASSLSLETGVYGYTFGSGTRLTVV.

This rearrangement joins TRBV5-1 to TRBJ1-1; D is possibly TRBD1 (6 bases). The germline gives CDR1 SGHRS, CDR2 YFSETQ. V lost 3 bases, J lost 5 bases, and 14 bases lay in between. There are 14 residues in the CDR3. CDR3 nucleotide sequence: TGCGCCAGCAGCTATGGACAGTTGGGGACTGAAGCTTTCTTT. Protein sequence: CASSYGQLGTEAFF.

The chain combines TRBV5-4 with TRBJ2-1; no clear D. V lost 4 bases, J lost 8 bases, and 10 bases lay in between. The germline CDR1 and CDR2 sequences are SGHNT and YYREEE (reference sequence). The CDR3 runs to 12 residues. The CDR3 reads CASSPRWDEQFF. CDR3 DNA: TGTGCCAGCAGCCCTAGGTGGGATGAGCAGTTCTTC.

This chain connects TRBV28 to TRBJ2-3; 10 nucleotides agree with TRBD2. Unmatched junction bases numbered 13, after V lost 2 bases and J lost 8 bases. Germline CDR1 MDHEN, CDR2 SYDVKM. The CDR3 has 17 amino acids. CDR3 DNA sequence: TGTGCCAGCAGTTTAAGTCTAGCGGGGGAGCCTGTGGGTACGCAGTATTTT. This translates into CASSLSLAGEPVGTQYF.

This clone was recorded only once. J is TRBJ1-1 and V is TRBV20-1; the D gene is possibly TRBD1 (5 bases). This CDR3 region has 11 residues. The germline gives CDR1 DFQATT, CDR2 SNEGSKA (reference sequence). The V and J ends lost 2 bases and 4 bases respectively, with 5 bases between them. This chain's CDR3 is CSARQGTEAFF. The CDR3 coding sequence is TGCAGTGCTAGACAGGGCACTGAAGCTTTCTTT.

The chain employs TRBV7-2 and TRBJ2-1; 13 nucleotides align to TRBD2. Germline trimming cut 1 base from V and 5 bases from J; bases unmatched to any gene: 8. The CDR3 contains 18 residues. Germline assignment: CDR1 SGHTA and CDR2 FQGNSA. The CDR3 region is CASSLVWTSGSKNNEQFF. Written as DNA, the CDR3 is TGTGCCAGCAGCTTAGTGTGGACTAGCGGGAGTAAGAACAATGAGCAGTTCTTC.

The chain has TRBV6-5 and TRBJ2-3, with 8 nucleotides matching TRBD2. The trim removed 5 bases at V and 3 bases at J, leaving 7 bases unmatched. This CDR3 has 15 amino acids. Germline-derived CDR1 and CDR2 are MNHEY and SVGAGI. The CDR3 coding sequence is TGTGCCAGCAGTCCGCTAGCGGGTGAAACAGATACGCAGTATTTT. It specifies CASSPLAGETDTQYF.

The rearrangement joins TRBV4-3 to TRBJ2-1, with D tentatively TRBD2 (7 bases). CDR3 length: 16 amino acids. Germline CDR1 reads LGHNA; CDR2 reads YSLEER. V was clipped by 3 bases and J by 6 bases, with 18 bases between them. The chain's CDR3 is CASSHSREGGLNEQFF. DNA of the CDR3: TGCGCCAGCAGCCACTCCCGCGAGGGGGGGCTCAATGAGCAGTTCTTC.

This sequence joins TRBV7-2 and TRBJ2-1; 8 nucleotides line up with TRBD2. The CDR3 is made up of 15 amino acids. Germline-derived CDR1 and CDR2 are SGHTA and FQGNSA. J gave up 9 bases and V 2 bases, and 9 bases lay outside the gene matches. The CDR3: CASSLPPAGAREQFF. CDR3 coding DNA: TGTGCCAGCAGCTTACCCCCAGCGGGGGCTCGTGAGCAGTTCTTC.

The chain links TRBV11-2 to TRBJ2-5, with D perhaps TRBD2 (6 bases). Trimming pared 5 bases from V and 2 bases from J, leaving 18 bases between. The CDR3 covers 16 residues. CDR1 and CDR2 (germline): SGHAT, FQNNGV. The CDR3: CASSQGRGTFQETQYF. The CDR3 coding sequence is TGTGCCAGCAGCCAAGGACGGGGGACCTTTCAAGAGACCCAGTACTTC.

This clone has a single count. The chain is built from TRBV7-9 and TRBJ2-7; 9 bases line up with TRBD1. J gave up 6 bases and V 3 bases, and 12 bases lay outside the gene matches. CDR3 length equals 16 residues. Germline V CDR1 and CDR2: SEHNR, FQNEAQ (reference sequence). This CDR3 is CASSFMTDRGGGEQYF. As DNA, the CDR3 is TGTGCCAGCAGCTTTATGACCGACAGGGGGGGCGGCGAGCAGTACTTC.

The chain recombines TRBV4-3 with TRBJ2-7; D is possibly TRBD2 (6 bases). Trimming stripped 1 base from V and 7 bases from J, with 11 bases between. The germline V gene encodes CDR1 LGHNA and CDR2 YSLEER. CDR3 length equals 13 residues. Here the CDR3 DNA reads TGCGCCAGCAGCCAAGGGGCAGGGAGGGAGCAGTACTTC. It translates to CASSQGAGREQYF.

The chain couples TRBV6-1 to TRBJ1-2; D possibly corresponds to TRBD1 (5 bases). CDR1 is MNHNS, CDR2 SASEGT, per germline. Trimming removed 8 bases at V and 4 bases at J, with 8 bases between. This CDR3 comprises 11 residues. The CDR3 is CASAGVYGYTF. For the CDR3, the DNA is TGTGCCAGCGCGGGGGTCTATGGCTACACCTTC.

The CDR3: CSANRGDRAGNTIYF. The CDR3 nucleotides read TGCAGCGCTAACCGCGGGGACAGGGCTGGAAACACCATATATTTT. The gene calls are TRBV29-1 and TRBJ1-3, with 9 bases fitting TRBD1. Germline CDR1 reads SQVTM; CDR2 reads ANQGSEA. V lost 7 bases, J lost 2 bases, and 9 bases stayed unmatched. This CDR3 spans 15 amino acids.

V usage is TRBV7-2 and J usage is TRBJ2-3, with D possibly TRBD2 on 7 matching bases. The CDR3 is 17 residues long. Trimming took 6 bases from V and 2 from J, leaving 21 bases between them. Germline loops: CDR1 SGHTA, CDR2 FQGNSA. DNA for the CDR3: TGTGCCAGCAGTTTTCAACTGAATCGGGGGGCCACAGATACGCAGTATTTT. This encodes CASSFQLNRGATDTQYF.

V and J are TRBV2 and TRBJ1-1; D may be TRBD1 (5 bases). CDR1 and CDR2 from the germline V gene are SNHLY and FYNNEI. This CDR3 comprises 14 residues. V was shortened by 6 bases and J by 2 bases, with 13 bases between the two germline ends. The CDR3 sequence: CASSLGHLNTEAFF. CDR3 nucleotides: TGTGCCAGCAGCCTAGGACATCTAAACACTGAAGCTTTCTTT.

This clone was seen a single time. This chain connects TRBV28 to TRBJ1-5, with 9 bases lining up with TRBD1. The CDR3 is 14 amino acids. Germline V gene sequence: CDR1 MDHEN, CDR2 SYDVKM. V lost 2 bases to trimming and J lost 4 bases; unmatched junction nucleotides: 0. CDR3 sequence: CASSLGQGNQPQHF. CDR3 nucleotide sequence: TGTGCCAGCAGTTTAGGACAGGGGAATCAGCCCCAGCATTTT. The full variable domain, rest sourced from reference TRBV28 and TRBJ1-5, is DVKVTQSSRYLVKRTGEKVFLECVQDMDHENMFWYRQDPGLGLRLIYFSYDVKMKEKGDIPEGYSVSREKKERFSLILESASTNQTSMYLCASSLGQGNQPQHFGDGTRLSIL.

The genes are TRBV5-6 and TRBJ1-5; 7 nucleotides line up with TRBD1. The germline V gene encodes CDR1 SGHDT and CDR2 YYEEEE. CDR3 size: 15 residues. V shed 4 bases and J 2 bases; nucleotides not matched to a gene: 6. The chain's CDR3 is CASSNLDRGNQPQHF. The CDR3 nucleotides are TGTGCCAGCAGCAACCTTGACAGGGGCAATCAGCCCCAGCATTTT.

V usage is TRBV29-1 and J usage is TRBJ1-5; D gene ambiguous. With 7 bases removed from V and 1 base from J, the gap between germline ends came to 11 bases. Germline V CDR1 and CDR2: SQVTM, ANQGSEA. This CDR3 is 13 amino acids long. CDR3 sequence: CSAGMGSNQPQHF. The CDR3 coding sequence is TGCAGCGCCGGGATGGGAAGCAATCAGCCCCAGCATTTT.

The chain links TRBV27 to TRBJ2-7, with TRBD1 identical over 9 bases. Germline V gene lookup returns CDR1 MNHEY and CDR2 SMNVEV (reference sequence). This CDR3 is built from 18 residues. Germline trimming cut 2 bases from V and 3 bases from J; bases unmatched to any gene: 14. CDR3 residues: CASSLGRTSGQGSYEQYF. For the CDR3, the DNA is TGTGCCAGCAGTTTAGGACGAACTTCGGGACAGGGAAGCTACGAGCAGTACTTC.

J is TRBJ2-7 and V is TRBV7-2; 10 bases map to TRBD2. The ends lost 1 base at V and 5 bases at J; junction bases unmatched: 8. CDR1 is SGHTA, CDR2 FQGNSA, per germline. CDR3 length equals 16 residues. CDR3 in amino acids: CASSLVGLAGVNEQYF. CDR3 DNA sequence: TGTGCCAGCAGCTTAGTCGGGCTAGCGGGAGTCAACGAGCAGTACTTC.